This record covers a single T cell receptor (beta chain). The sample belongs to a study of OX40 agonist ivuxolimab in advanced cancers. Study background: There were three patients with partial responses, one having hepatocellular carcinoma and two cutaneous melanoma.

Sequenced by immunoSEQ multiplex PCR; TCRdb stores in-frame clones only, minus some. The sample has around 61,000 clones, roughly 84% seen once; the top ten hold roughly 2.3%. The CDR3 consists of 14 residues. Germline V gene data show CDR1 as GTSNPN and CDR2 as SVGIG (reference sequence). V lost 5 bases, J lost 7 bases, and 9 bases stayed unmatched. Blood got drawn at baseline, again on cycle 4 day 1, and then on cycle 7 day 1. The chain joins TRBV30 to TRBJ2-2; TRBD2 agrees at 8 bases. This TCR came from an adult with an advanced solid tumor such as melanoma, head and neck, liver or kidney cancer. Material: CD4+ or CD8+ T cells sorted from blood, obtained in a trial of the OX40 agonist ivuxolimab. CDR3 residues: CAWALGLEVGELFF. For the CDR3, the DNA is TGTGCCTGGGCTCTGGGACTAGAGGTCGGGGAGCTGTTTTTT.